Below, 20 T cell receptor beta chains from the same sample are listed, as sequenced in a study of CD4 T cells in relation to SARS-CoV-2 and coronaviruses. Their antigens are not known. Method: immunoSEQ multiplex PCR; TCRdb's copy keeps in-frame clones and lacks some. The table includes just under 30,000 clones, about two thirds detected once. Before the COVID-19 pandemic, during about 2011-2019, CD4+ T cells were taken from unexposed donors. After roughly 9 days of culture, CD4+ T cells were isolated. Sequencing used CD4+ T cells from PBMCs, cultured in vitro. These receptors originate from a human donor in good health.

The rearrangement links TRBV7-9 to TRBJ2-6; D is undetermined. CDR3 length: 13 residues. Trimming pared 8 bases from V and 3 bases from J, leaving 8 bases between. Germline lookup yields CDR1 SEHNR and CDR2 FQNEAQ (reference sequence). The CDR3 sequence is CASFRLGANVLTF. CDR3 sequence (DNA): TGTGCCAGCTTTAGGCTTGGGGCCAACGTCCTGACTTTC.

The V gene is TRBV18, the J gene TRBJ2-7; possible D gene TRBD2, 6 bases. CDR3 length: 16 residues. Trimming left V 3 bases short and J 6 bases short, with 21 bases between. Germline CDR1 is KGHSH and CDR2 is LQKENI. In DNA form, the CDR3 reads TGTGCCAGCTCACCGTCCCCCCTCGGCAGGGACTCCGAGCAGTACTTC. It codes for CASSPSPLGRDSEQYF.

This chain connects TRBV19 to TRBJ1-2, with TRBD1 identical over 10 bases. Germline loops: CDR1 LNHDA, CDR2 SQIVND (reference sequence). V lost 7 bases to trimming and J lost 1 base; unmatched junction nucleotides: 9. The CDR3 is made up of 16 amino acids. In DNA, the CDR3 is TGTGCCAGTACCCCAAGGACAGGGGGGCATAACTATGGCTACACCTTC. Translated, it gives CASTPRTGGHNYGYTF.

In DNA form, the CDR3 reads TGCGCCAGCAGCTTGGGGCAGATTGAGAATGAGCAGTTCTTC. Protein product: CASSLGQIENEQFF. The chain links TRBV5-1 to TRBJ2-1; D remains unclear. Germline V gene sequence: CDR1 SGHRS, CDR2 YFSETQ. V gave up 0 bases and J gave up 7 bases, with 11 bases separating them. The CDR3 length is 14 residues.

This CDR3 is CASSPGPAGANVLTF. CDR3 coding DNA: TGTGCCAGCAGCCCGGGTCCTGCTGGGGCCAACGTCCTGACTTTC. V usage is TRBV7-2 and J usage is TRBJ2-6, with unresolved D. CDR1 is SGHTA and CDR2 is FQGNSA in the germline V gene. This CDR3 has 15 amino acids. Trimming removed 5 bases from V and 2 bases from J, with 10 bases in between. The full variable domain, rest sourced from reference TRBV7-2 and TRBJ2-6, is GAGVSQSPSNKVTEKGKDVELRCDPISGHTALYWYRQSLGQGLEFLIYFQGNSAPDKSGLPSDRFSAERTGGSVSTLTIQRTQQEDSAVYLCASSPGPAGANVLTFGAGSRLTVL.

This clone has just a few counts. The J gene is TRBJ2-7, the V gene TRBV7-9, with 8 bases that match TRBD2. There are 16 residues in the CDR3. V shed 4 bases and J 3 bases; nucleotides not matched to a gene: 11. Germline lookup yields CDR1 SEHNR and CDR2 FQNEAQ (reference sequence). The CDR3 loop is CASSSQPGLGRYEQYF. Written as DNA, the CDR3 is TGTGCCAGCAGCTCGCAACCGGGACTAGGACGCTACGAGCAGTACTTC.

This chain joins TRBV5-6 and TRBJ2-7; no clear D gene. V was trimmed by 0 bases and J by 2 bases, leaving 15 bases between them. Germline CDR1 and CDR2: SGHDT and YYEEEE. This CDR3 is 16 amino acids long. The CDR3 nucleotides read TGTGCCAGCAGCTTGGCCTTAGGGCAGTTAGCCTACGAGCAGTACTTC. Protein product: CASSLALGQLAYEQYF.

The chain uses TRBV10-2 and TRBJ2-7, with 8 bases aligning to TRBD1. J gave up 0 bases and V 7 bases, and 5 bases lay outside the gene matches. CDR3 length equals 14 residues. Germline CDR1 is WSHSY and CDR2 is SAAADI. CDR3 in amino acids: CASISGTGSYEQYF. CDR3 DNA sequence: TGCGCCAGCATTTCTGGGACAGGCTCCTACGAGCAGTACTTC.

This chain uses TRBV7-9 with TRBJ1-1; D unresolved. V was clipped by 6 bases and J by 4 bases, with 15 bases between them. CDR3 length equals 14 residues. The germline V gene has CDR1 SEHNR and CDR2 FQNEAQ (reference sequence). The DNA for the CDR3 is TGTGCCAGCAGTTACGACGGGGATAGCACTGAAGCTTTCTTT. It translates to CASSYDGDSTEAFF. Together with reference TRBV7-9 and TRBJ1-1, the CDR3 gives the full variable domain: DTGVSQNPRHKITKRGQNVTFRCDPISEHNRLYWYRQTLGQGPEFLTYFQNEAQLEKSRLLSDRFSAERPKGSFSTLEIQRTEQGDSAMYLCASSYDGDSTEAFFGQGTRLTVV.

The V and J genes are TRBV7-2 and TRBJ2-7; a possible D gene is TRBD2 (6 bases). The CDR3 has 13 amino acids. CDR1 and CDR2 (germline): SGHTA, FQGNSA. V lost 6 bases, J lost 0 bases, and 9 bases lay in between. CDR3 DNA sequence: TGTGCCAGCAGTCGGGGGAGCTCCTACGAGCAGTACTTC. Its protein product is CASSRGSSYEQYF. Full variable domain (rest looked up from reference TRBV7-2 and TRBJ2-7): GAGVSQSPSNKVTEKGKDVELRCDPISGHTALYWYRQSLGQGLEFLIYFQGNSAPDKSGLPSDRFSAERTGGSVSTLTIQRTQQEDSAVYLCASSRGSSYEQYFGPGTRLTVT.

Only one count was recorded for this clone. V usage is TRBV12-3 or TRBV12-4 and J usage is TRBJ2-4; 9 positions agree with TRBD2. This CDR3 comprises 12 residues. V was clipped by 7 bases and J by 15 bases; unmatched bases: 10. The CDR3 DNA reads TGTGCCAGCAATTCCGGCGGGGGGGCCTGGTACTTC. Protein product: CASNSGGGAWYF.

V gene TRBV4-1 combines with J gene TRBJ2-1, with D uncertain. V lost 1 base to trimming and J lost 7 bases, with 11 bases between them. The CDR3 has 14 amino acids. Germline V lookup: CDR1 MGHRA, CDR2 YSYEKL. CDR3 bases: TGCGCCAGCAGCCAAGGCCAGCTTACTAATGAGCAGTTCTTC. Protein: CASSQGQLTNEQFF.

V usage is TRBV28 and J usage is TRBJ2-6, with TRBD1 matching 7 bases. There are 14 residues in the CDR3. Germline-derived CDR1 and CDR2 are MDHEN and SYDVKM. The V and J ends lost 7 bases and 3 bases, in that order; junction bases with no gene match: 3. The CDR3 coding sequence is TGTGCCAGCACCACAGGGGTTGGGGCCAACGTCCTGACTTTC. It encodes CASTTGVGANVLTF.

This sequence joins TRBV14 and TRBJ2-7; 13 nucleotides agree with TRBD2. The CDR3 spans 15 residues. Germline V gene sequence: CDR1 SGHDN, CDR2 FVKESK. V lost 3 bases and J lost 12; bases outside the gene matches: 11. The CDR3 sequence is CASSHPGTSGDGWYF. The CDR3 DNA reads as TGTGCCAGCAGCCACCCCGGGACTAGCGGGGACGGGTGGTACTTC.

There are a few counts of this clone. CDR3 loop: CASSPTWGFQETQYF. Here the CDR3 DNA reads TGCGCCAGCAGCCCCACATGGGGGTTCCAAGAGACCCAGTACTTC. The chain has TRBV5-1 and TRBJ2-5; TRBD1 or TRBD2 may be the D gene (5 bases each). With 4 bases removed from V and 1 base from J, the gap between germline ends came to 14 bases. CDR1 and CDR2 from the germline V gene are SGHRS and YFSETQ. The CDR3 spans 15 residues.

This clone was seen more than once but under ten times. The rearrangement links TRBV19 to TRBJ1-1; no firm D call. V was pared by 4 bases and J by 2 bases, with 11 bases between. This CDR3 has 14 residues. From germline, CDR1 is LNHDA and CDR2 SQIVND (reference sequence). CDR3 region: CASSTPGANTEAFF. CDR3 coding DNA: TGTGCCAGTAGTACCCCGGGAGCAAACACTGAAGCTTTCTTT.

This clone was counted only a few times. The rearrangement links TRBV2 to TRBJ2-1; D possibly uses TRBD1 or TRBD2 (5 bases each). The CDR3 totals 15 residues. CDR1 and CDR2 (germline): SNHLY, FYNNEI. V gave up 2 bases and J gave up 9 bases, with 17 bases separating them. This CDR3 reads CASSEKRTLRGEQFF. The CDR3 DNA sequence: TGTGCCAGCAGTGAAAAGCGGACACTGAGGGGTGAGCAGTTCTTC.

V gene TRBV6-5 combines with J gene TRBJ1-4; a weak D match, TRBD1 (5 bases). This CDR3 comprises 15 residues. The germline V gene has CDR1 MNHEY and CDR2 SVGAGI. The V gene lost 1 base and the J gene lost 5 bases, with 11 bases spanning the gap. The CDR3 region has the DNA TGTGCCAGCAGTTACTACCTGGGGGGGAATGAAAAACTGTTTTTT. Encoded protein: CASSYYLGGNEKLFF.

Note on this clone: Compared with germline, one end of the junction differs, possibly owing to a read error. This chain connects TRBV7-7 to TRBJ2-5, with 7 bases that match TRBD1. This CDR3 has 16 residues. In germline, CDR1 is SSHAT, CDR2 FNYEAQ (reference sequence). In nucleotides, the CDR3 is TGTGCTAGCAGCGCTGTAGGTAGGGGGACAGCAGAGACCCAGTACTTC. The encoded protein is CASSAVGRGTAETQYF.

V and J are TRBV28 and TRBJ1-2; D unclear. The V and J ends lost 7 bases and 4 bases respectively, with 7 bases between them. This CDR3 comprises 11 residues. CDR1 and CDR2 from the germline V gene are MDHEN and SYDVKM. CDR3 amino acids: CASTSAYGYTF. The CDR3 region has the DNA TGTGCCAGCACCTCCGCCTATGGCTACACCTTC.